These 31 T cell receptor beta chains share one sample of origin, sequenced in a study of long-term antiretroviral therapy in people with HIV. This was the immunoSEQ v3.0 assay at survey level. Method: immunoSEQ multiplex PCR; TCRdb's copy keeps in-frame clones and lacks some. The sample consists of tens of thousands of clones, approximately 80% of them appearing once. Sequenced material: unsorted PBMCs, taken 3.1 years after starting antiretroviral therapy. These receptors came from a woman in her forties or fifties with HIV.

Here the CDR3 DNA reads TGTGCCAGCAGTTTGTTCTATGGTGCCTACGAGCAGTACTTC. Amino acid sequence: CASSLFYGAYEQYF. The genes are TRBV27 and TRBJ2-7; D remains unclear. The germline V gene has CDR1 MNHEY and CDR2 SMNVEV (reference sequence). This CDR3 contains 14 residues. Trimming removed 3 bases at V and 2 bases at J, with 11 bases between.

The gene calls are TRBV7-6 and TRBJ1-5; possibly TRBD1 for D (6 bases). V was pared by 5 bases and J by 4 bases, with 9 bases between. Germline V gene lookup returns CDR1 SGHVS and CDR2 FNYEAQ. CDR3 length: 13 amino acids. CDR3 nucleotides: TGTGCCAGCAGCATCGACAGGAATCAGCCCCAGCATTTT. This encodes CASSIDRNQPQHF.

V usage is TRBV18 and J usage is TRBJ2-7; D is unclear. The V gene's germline CDR1 is KGHSH and CDR2 LQKENI. The CDR3 runs to 14 residues. V was pared by 4 bases and J by 6 bases, with 16 bases between. The CDR3 reads CASSLLQPSGEQYF. As DNA, the CDR3 is TGTGCCAGCTCACTCCTCCAGCCCTCGGGCGAGCAGTACTTC. The full variable domain, with the rest looked up from reference TRBV18 and TRBJ2-7, is NAGVMQNPRHLVRRRGQEARLRCSPMKGHSHVYWYRQLPEEGLKFMVYLQKENIIDESGMPKERFSAEFPKEGPSILRIQQVVRGDSAAYFCASSLLQPSGEQYFGPGTRLTVT.

The V call is TRBV29-1, the J call TRBJ2-3; a possible D gene is TRBD2 (7 bases). There are 16 residues in the CDR3. Between the trimmed V and J ends, which lost 0 bases and 2 bases, there was a span of 15 bases. CDR1 SQVTM and CDR2 ANQGSEA come from the germline V gene. This CDR3 reads CSVEDRSRGPTDTQYF. Written as DNA, the CDR3 is TGCAGCGTTGAAGATCGCTCGCGGGGGCCCACAGATACGCAGTATTTT.

The chain joins TRBV30 to TRBJ2-5; D not resolved. This CDR3 spans 13 amino acids. Trimming pared 6 bases from V and 4 bases from J, leaving 15 bases between. Looked up from germline, CDR1 is GTSNPN and CDR2 is SVGIG (reference sequence). CDR3 sequence: CACTTMVIETQYF. The CDR3 DNA reads as TGTGCCTGCACTACAATGGTAATAGAGACCCAGTACTTC.

This chain uses TRBV29-1 with TRBJ1-2, with 10 bases matching TRBD1. This CDR3 has 18 amino acids. V lost 6 bases to trimming and J lost 7 bases; unmatched junction nucleotides: 23. Germline V gives CDR1 SQVTM, CDR2 ANQGSEA. CDR3 region: CSVTAPTGGAKYGLGYTF. The CDR3 DNA reads as TGCAGCGTAACCGCCCCGACAGGGGGCGCAAAGTATGGACTTGGCTACACCTTC. Looking up the rest from reference TRBV29-1 and TRBJ1-2 gives the full variable domain: SAVISQKPSRDICQRGTSLTIQCQVDSQVTMMFWYRQQPGQSLTLIATANQGSEATYESGFVIDKFPISRPNLTFSTLTVSNMSPEDSSIYLCSVTAPTGGAKYGLGYTFGSGTRLTVV.

The chain has TRBV10-3 and TRBJ2-7, with TRBD1 identical over 7 bases. Germline values: CDR1 ENHRY, CDR2 SYGVKD. The CDR3 is made up of 15 amino acids. Trimming removed 4 bases from V and 2 bases from J; junction bases left unmatched: 8. CDR3 sequence: CAISGERGLAYEQYF. CDR3 DNA sequence: TGTGCCATCAGTGGTGAAAGGGGGCTAGCCTACGAGCAGTACTTC.

The chain is built from TRBV5-1 and TRBJ2-3, with D hard to call. CDR1 and CDR2 from the germline V gene are SGHRS and YFSETQ. Trimming removed 0 bases at V and 1 base at J, with 6 bases between. The CDR3 runs 14 residues. CDR3 in amino acids: CASSLVGRTDTQYF. The CDR3 DNA reads TGCGCCAGCAGCTTGGTTGGTCGCACAGATACGCAGTATTTT.

The genes are TRBV11-2 and TRBJ2-2, with TRBD1 identical over 9 bases. V was pared by 4 bases and J by 2 bases, with 5 bases of the junction left unmatched. Germline CDR1 is SGHAT and CDR2 is FQNNGV. The CDR3 spans 16 residues. CDR3 region: CASSSRDRANTGELFF. The DNA of the CDR3 is TGTGCCAGCAGCTCCCGGGACAGGGCCAACACCGGGGAGCTGTTTTTT.

The CDR3 region is CASSPPWTSGGAETQYF. The CDR3 DNA follows: TGTGCCAGCAGCCCTCCATGGACTAGCGGGGGGGCGGAGACCCAGTACTTC. The chain couples TRBV5-4 to TRBJ2-5; 15 bases agree with TRBD2. V dropped 4 bases and J dropped 5; count of bases not matched to a gene: 9. The germline V gene encodes CDR1 SGHNT and CDR2 YYREEE (reference sequence). The CDR3 is made up of 17 amino acids.

This chain connects TRBV7-3 to TRBJ2-2; D is perhaps TRBD1 (5 bases). With 5 bases removed from V and 3 bases from J, the gap between germline ends came to 10 bases. Germline V gene data show CDR1 as SGHTA and CDR2 as FQGTGA. The CDR3 runs to 14 residues. As DNA, the CDR3 is TGTGCCAGCAGCCTGGGGCCATACACCGGGGAGCTGTTTTTT. Residues: CASSLGPYTGELFF.

This clone was counted a single time. V is TRBV18 and J is TRBJ2-7, with TRBD1 identical over 7 bases. The J segment lost 5 bases and the V segment lost 3 bases, leaving 4 bases of the junction unmatched. This CDR3 spans 13 amino acids. Germline V gene sequence: CDR1 KGHSH, CDR2 LQKENI. CDR3 region: CASSPYRGHEQYV. The CDR3 DNA is TGTGCCAGCTCACCTTACAGGGGCCACGAGCAGTACGTC.

The J gene is TRBJ1-2, the V gene TRBV7-9; 8 bases are shared with TRBD1. CDR1 is SEHNR and CDR2 is FQNEAQ in the germline V gene (reference sequence). CDR3 size: 15 residues. J gave up 8 bases and V 4 bases, and 12 bases lay outside the gene matches. Here the CDR3 DNA reads TGTGCCAGCAGCTCACACACAGGGGGAATCGAGGGCTACACCTTC. Its protein is CASSSHTGGIEGYTF.

Only one count was recorded for this clone. V usage is TRBV6-1 and J usage is TRBJ2-7, with D hard to call. CDR1 is MNHNS and CDR2 is SASEGT in the germline V gene. The CDR3 sequence is 13 residues long. Trimming left V 1 base short and J 2 bases short, with 6 bases between. The chain's CDR3 is CASSEGLPYEQYF. Written as DNA, the CDR3 is TGTGCCAGCAGTGAAGGGCTCCCCTACGAGCAGTACTTC.

This clone was counted once. The chain couples TRBV5-1 to TRBJ1-1, with D uncertain. Trimming took off 3 bases at V and 3 bases at J, with 9 bases between the two ends. This CDR3 comprises 13 residues. Germline assignment: CDR1 SGHRS and CDR2 YFSETQ. CDR3 coding DNA: TGCGCCAGCAGCTATGCATCTTACACTGAAGCTTTCTTT. This encodes CASSYASYTEAFF.

The table lists this clone with a few counts. V and J are TRBV18 and TRBJ2-6, with a possible D match to TRBD2 (5 bases). This CDR3 contains 15 residues. Germline CDR1 reads KGHSH; CDR2 reads LQKENI. With 3 bases removed from V and 10 bases from J, the gap between germline ends came to 16 bases. CDR3 coding DNA: TGTGCCAGCTCACCGGGAGCTAGCCGGGTAAACGTCCTGACTTTC. Protein sequence: CASSPGASRVNVLTF.

This clone was seen more than once but under ten times. The CDR3 nucleotides are TGTGCCAGCAGGGGGAGGGAGCTGTTTTTT. Translating it yields CASRGRELFF. This sequence joins TRBV2 and TRBJ2-2; D is unclear. V was pared by 6 bases and J by 9 bases, with 5 bases between. The CDR3 is made up of 10 amino acids. The germline CDR1 and CDR2 sequences are SNHLY and FYNNEI.

J is TRBJ1-2 and V is TRBV4-1; no clear D. This CDR3 is 14 amino acids long. CDR1 and CDR2 from the germline V gene are MGHRA and YSYEKL. Trimming left V 1 base short and J 2 bases short, with 8 bases between. CDR3 coding DNA: TGCGCCAGCAGCCAAGGCCGAAGGAACTATGGCTACACCTTC. Residues: CASSQGRRNYGYTF.

The V and J genes are TRBV14 and TRBJ1-6; no clear D gene. In germline, CDR1 is SGHDN, CDR2 FVKESK. Between the trimmed V and J ends, which lost 1 base and 7 bases, there was a span of 11 bases. The CDR3 is 15 residues long. CDR3 region: CASSQGVTGNSPLHF. As DNA, the CDR3 is TGTGCCAGCAGCCAAGGTGTGACCGGAAATTCACCCCTCCACTTT.

The chain couples TRBV29-1 to TRBJ2-1; TRBD2 matches at 14 bases. CDR1 and CDR2 from the germline V gene are SQVTM and ANQGSEA. The V segment lost 3 bases and the J segment 7 bases; nucleotides outside the gene matches: 2. CDR3 length: 14 amino acids. CDR3 sequence: CSVEGTSGGNEQFF. The CDR3, as DNA: TGCAGCGTTGAGGGGACTAGCGGGGGTAATGAGCAGTTCTTC.

The J gene is TRBJ1-5, the V gene TRBV7-8; 9 bases are shared with TRBD1. This CDR3 has 16 residues. Germline V gene sequence: CDR1 SGHVS, CDR2 FQNEAQ. Trimming at V came to 1 base and at J to 1 base, leaving 2 bases not matched to a gene. CDR3 nucleotide sequence: TGTGCCAGCAGCTTAGAGGGACAGGGAAGCAATCAGCCCCAGCATTTT. This gives the protein CASSLEGQGSNQPQHF.

In this sample, this clone turned up a few times. The chain combines TRBV2 with TRBJ1-6, with no clear D. The CDR3 spans 15 residues. Germline CDR1 and CDR2: SNHLY and FYNNEI. V dropped 3 bases and J dropped 7 bases, with 13 bases sitting between them. The CDR3 nucleotides read TGTGCCAGCAGTGATGAGTTGGCGAAGAATTCACCCCTCCACTTT. This sequence encodes CASSDELAKNSPLHF.

CDR3 coding DNA: TGTGCCAGTACGGGCGCCGGGGCCGGGGAGCTGTTTTTT. The encoded protein is CASTGAGAGELFF. The V gene is TRBV19, the J gene TRBJ2-2, with TRBD2 as a possible D gene (5 bases). Per the germline V gene, CDR1 is LNHDA and CDR2 is SQIVND (reference sequence). The CDR3 covers 13 residues. The V and J ends lost 7 bases and 6 bases respectively, with 12 bases between them.

V gene TRBV7-3 combines with J gene TRBJ1-1; D call uncertain. The CDR3 extends over 14 amino acids. V lost 2 bases to trimming and J lost 1 base, with 8 bases between them. Germline V gene sequence: CDR1 SGHTA, CDR2 FQGTGA. CDR3 nucleotides: TGTGCCAGCAGCTTAGAGGGAACGAACACTGAAGCTTTCTTT. This sequence encodes CASSLEGTNTEAFF.

This clone has only one observation. The chain joins TRBV6-5 to TRBJ2-3; 8 bases are shared with TRBD2. Unmatched junction bases numbered 7, after V lost 6 bases and J lost 5 bases. The germline V gene has CDR1 MNHEY and CDR2 SVGAGI. The CDR3 is made up of 14 amino acids. In DNA form, the CDR3 reads TGTGCCAGCAGACCTCAGCGGGGGCGAGATACGCAGTATTTT. Translated: CASRPQRGRDTQYF.

J is TRBJ2-1 and V is TRBV10-3; D is perhaps TRBD2 (5 bases). CDR3 length equals 13 residues. V shed 3 bases and J shed 5 bases, with 8 bases lying between them. Per the germline V gene, CDR1 is ENHRY and CDR2 is SYGVKD. CDR3: CAISEAGDNEQFF. The CDR3, as DNA: TGTGCCATCAGTGAAGCCGGGGACAATGAGCAGTTCTTC.

V is TRBV19 and J is TRBJ2-2; TRBD1 aligns across 9 bases. This CDR3 has 20 amino acids. The germline V gene has CDR1 LNHDA and CDR2 SQIVND (reference sequence). J was trimmed by 6 bases and V by 7 bases; bases with no gene match: 24. The CDR3 nucleotides read TGTGCCAGTACACAATCGCCGGTCGTGACAGGGGGTGAGATAGCCGGGGAGCTGTTTTTT. This sequence encodes CASTQSPVVTGGEIAGELFF.

The gene calls are TRBV11-2 and TRBJ1-1; D remains unclear. The CDR3 loop spans 17 amino acids. V lost 1 base to trimming and J lost 1 base, with 16 bases between them. Germline CDR1 and CDR2: SGHAT and FQNNGV. The CDR3: CASSLVIPGQRNTEAFF. The CDR3 nucleotides read TGTGCCAGCAGCTTAGTGATTCCGGGTCAGAGGAACACTGAAGCTTTCTTT.

The chain combines TRBV28 with TRBJ2-7; TRBD1 matches 9 bases. Germline V gene data show CDR1 as MDHEN and CDR2 as SYDVKM. Unmatched junction bases numbered 4, after V lost 4 bases and J lost 0 bases. CDR3 length: 15 amino acids. CDR3 coding DNA: TGTGCCAGCAGTTGGGACAGGGCCGACTCCTACGAGCAGTACTTC. It is translated as CASSWDRADSYEQYF.

The V call is TRBV5-1, the J call TRBJ1-2; 9 bases are shared with TRBD1. CDR3 size: 15 residues. The V gene end was trimmed by 0 bases and the J gene end by 6 bases; junction bases not matched to a gene: 6. Germline-derived CDR1 and CDR2 are SGHRS and YFSETQ. The chain's CDR3 is CASSLEGDRVHGYTF. CDR3 nucleotide sequence: TGCGCCAGCAGCTTGGAAGGGGACAGGGTCCATGGCTACACCTTC.

The rearrangement joins TRBV13 to TRBJ1-1; D possibly corresponds to TRBD1 (6 bases). This CDR3 is 15 amino acids long. Between the trimmed V and J ends, which lost 6 bases and 4 bases, there was a span of 18 bases. Looked up from germline, CDR1 is PRHDT and CDR2 is FYEKMQ (reference sequence). The DNA of the CDR3 is TGTGCCAGCAGTTCCCCTACAGGGCCTGTCACTGAAGCTTTCTTT. Amino acid sequence: CASSSPTGPVTEAFF.